The T cell receptor beta chain described here comes from a study of blood T cell repertoires in COVID-19. Overall study context: There were acute and convalescent COVID-19 samples, and they came from the United States, Italy and Spain. The analysed material was cDNA or gDNA that came from T cells, B-cell-depleted T cells, or PBMCs.

The V gene end was trimmed by 4 bases and the J gene end by 3 bases; junction bases not matched to a gene: 8. CDR1 and CDR2 (germline): SGHDT, YYEEEE. This CDR3 has 15 amino acids. In the original processing: It was from reference gene primer amplification that nucleated cell counts were estimated. Sequencing was performed with immunoSEQ multiplex PCR; in TCRdb, only in-frame clones are kept and a portion is missing. V and J calls and clone size follow that table, whereas D and trimming were derived from the DNA. The sample includes roughly 70,000 clones, 80% of them seen just once. V gene TRBV5-6 combines with J gene TRBJ1-1, with TRBD1 identical over 8 bases. The receptor's source is a man aged 70-80 years who had recovered from COVID-19. Specimen: peripheral blood. DNA for the CDR3: TGTGCCAGCAGCCCTACGACAGGGGCGGACACTGAAGCTTTCTTT. It codes for CASSPTTGADTEAFF. Full variable domain (rest looked up from reference TRBV5-6 and TRBJ1-1): DAGVTQSPTHLIKTRGQQVTLRCSPKSGHDTVSWYQQALGQGPQFIFQYYEEEERQRGNFPDRFSGHQFPNYSSELNVNALLLGDSALYLCASSPTTGADTEAFFGQGTRLTVV.